This TCR beta chain was profiled in a study of blood T cell repertoires in COVID-19. About the study: Acute and convalescent COVID-19 specimens originated in the United States, Italy and Spain.

Using immunoSEQ multiplex PCR, the repertoire was profiled, and TCRdb retains in-frame clones only, with some absent. The sample includes tens of thousands of clones, roughly nine tenths of them seen just once. Germline V gene data show CDR1 as LGHDT and CDR2 as YNNKEL (reference sequence). This CDR3 contains 15 residues. Trimming at V came to 4 bases and at J to 5 bases, leaving 9 bases not matched to a gene. The rearrangement uses TRBV3-1 (or the pseudogene TRBV3-2) and TRBJ2-5, with 8 bases that match TRBD2. This TCR came from a woman older than 75 with acute or convalescent COVID-19. Material for sequencing was peripheral blood. CDR3 DNA: TGTGCCAGCAGCCCTACCCGGACTAGCTTTGAGACCCAGTACTTC. It codes for CASSPTRTSFETQYF.